Shown below are 25 T cell receptor beta chains from a single sample sequenced in a study of shared clonotypes between healthy human individuals. The table came from immunoSEQ multiplex PCR; TCRdb's copy has only in-frame clones and leaves some out. The data show 2 million or so clones, with 85% to 95% seen just once and around 0.13% held by the top ten. The material sequenced was naive CD4+ T cells sorted from blood. Subset of the sample: CD45RA+ positively selected. These receptors came from a man aged 18-30 years in good health.

This rearrangement joins TRBV6-1 to TRBJ2-7; 11 bases agree with TRBD2. The CDR3 has 14 amino acids. Per germline, CDR1 MNHNS and CDR2 SASEGT. V lost 10 bases and J lost 4; bases outside the gene matches: 9. The CDR3 sequence is CATQLAGEGYEQYF. In DNA form, the CDR3 reads TGTGCCACCCAACTAGCGGGAGAAGGGTACGAGCAGTACTTC.

This clone was seen just once. The chain is built from TRBV27 and TRBJ2-1; 7 bases are shared with TRBD1. The CDR3 is made up of 13 amino acids. The germline CDR1 and CDR2 sequences are MNHEY and SMNVEV (reference sequence). V gave up 6 bases and J gave up 10 bases; unmatched junction bases: 9. The CDR3: CASSPPPTGEQFF. The CDR3 DNA is TGTGCCAGCAGCCCCCCACCGACAGGGGAGCAGTTCTTC.

The chain carries TRBV5-1 and TRBJ2-6, with D perhaps matching TRBD1 (5 bases). Trimming cost V 4 bases and J 1 base, with 9 bases left between them. Looked up from germline, CDR1 is SGHRS and CDR2 is YFSETQ. The CDR3 extends over 15 amino acids. The CDR3 region has the DNA TGCGCCAGCAGCATGACAGCTTCTGGGGCCAACGTCCTGACTTTC. This encodes CASSMTASGANVLTF.

This clone was seen a single time. J is TRBJ1-2 and V is TRBV6-5; the D is unclear. CDR1 and CDR2 (germline): MNHEY, SVGAGI. CDR3 length: 12 residues. The germline V and J ends were trimmed by 6 bases and 8 bases, with 13 bases remaining between them. The CDR3 region is CASRKDGGGYTF. The CDR3 DNA follows: TGTGCCAGCAGAAAGGACGGTGGGGGCTACACCTTC.

The V and J genes are TRBV6-1 and TRBJ2-3; no clear D. CDR3 length: 13 residues. The germline V and J ends were trimmed by 6 bases and 11 bases, with 18 bases remaining between them. From germline, CDR1 is MNHNS and CDR2 SASEGT. CDR3 in DNA: TGTGCCAGCAGGATACCCAACTTCCCTTGGCAGTATTTT. Translation gives CASRIPNFPWQYF.

A word on this clone: Within the sample, other DNA sequences also encode this same CDR3. The chain links TRBV7-2 to TRBJ1-2, with 7 bases identical to TRBD1. The CDR3 totals 14 residues. Germline V gene sequence: CDR1 SGHTA, CDR2 FQGNSA. J gave up 3 bases and V 4 bases, and 5 bases lay outside the gene matches. CDR3 protein: CASSSTGTDYGYTF. CDR3 in DNA: TGTGCCAGCAGCTCAACAGGGACAGACTATGGCTACACCTTC.

The chain is built from TRBV12-5 and TRBJ1-3; D gene ambiguous. Germline CDR1 reads LGHNT; CDR2 reads FRNRAP. The CDR3 sequence is 15 residues long. Trimming took 1 base from V and 0 from J, leaving 7 bases between them. The CDR3 coding sequence is TGTGCTAGTGGTTTGGGACTCCTCTCTGGAAACACCATATATTTT. This sequence encodes CASGLGLLSGNTIYF. Supplemented by reference TRBV12-5 and TRBJ1-3, the full variable domain reads DARVTQTPRHKVTEMGQEVTMRCQPILGHNTVFWYRQTMMQGLELLAYFRNRAPLDDSGMPKDRFSAEMPDATLATLKIQPSEPRDSAVYFCASGLGLLSGNTIYFGEGSWLTVV.

The gene calls are TRBV14 and TRBJ1-6; 9 nucleotides line up with TRBD1. The CDR3 consists of 16 residues. Germline CDR1 reads SGHDN; CDR2 reads FVKESK. V trimming: 1 base; J trimming: 8 bases; junction bases outside the gene matches: 6. The CDR3 DNA reads TGTGCCAGCAGCCAAGGGGACAGGGCCGTGGATTCACCCCTCCACTTT. Its protein is CASSQGDRAVDSPLHF.

The genes are TRBV19 and TRBJ2-1, with 8 bases fitting TRBD2. The CDR3 length is 16 residues. J was trimmed by 4 bases and V by 4 bases; bases with no gene match: 9. CDR1 LNHDA and CDR2 SQIVND come from the germline V gene (reference sequence). CDR3 in DNA: TGTGCCAGTAGTACCCCTGCTAGCGGGTTTTACAATGAGCAGTTCTTC. Translating gives CASSTPASGFYNEQFF.

V is TRBV10-3 and J is TRBJ1-5, with no clear D. Trimming left V 9 bases short and J 4 bases short, with 13 bases between. The germline CDR1 and CDR2 sequences are ENHRY and SYGVKD. The length of the CDR3 is 13 residues. CDR3 protein: CAIKDGINQPQHF. CDR3 bases: TGTGCCATTAAGGACGGGATAAATCAGCCCCAGCATTTT.

The V and J genes are TRBV2 and TRBJ1-6, with D unclear. The CDR3 totals 14 residues. CDR1 is SNHLY and CDR2 is FYNNEI in the germline V gene. Trimming took off 5 bases at V and 4 bases at J, with 9 bases between the two ends. The CDR3 DNA is TGTGCCAGCAGTCAGGAGGCTTATAATTCACCCCTCCACTTT. Its translation is CASSQEAYNSPLHF.

The gene calls are TRBV30 and TRBJ1-5; a weak D match, TRBD1 (6 bases). Trimming took 3 bases from V and 0 from J, leaving 9 bases between them. The CDR3 totals 14 residues. Looked up from germline, CDR1 is GTSNPN and CDR2 is SVGIG (reference sequence). CDR3 sequence: CAWRQGFSNQPQHF. The CDR3, as DNA: TGTGCCTGGAGACAGGGATTTAGCAATCAGCCCCAGCATTTT.

The CDR3 region is CASSYRGPYGYTF. The DNA of the CDR3 is TGTGCCAGCAGTTATAGAGGACCCTATGGCTACACCTTC. The chain employs TRBV6-5 and TRBJ1-2; D not certain. The CDR3 spans 13 residues. The germline V gene encodes CDR1 MNHEY and CDR2 SVGAGI. The V end was cut by 3 bases, the J end by 4 bases, with 9 bases between.

J is TRBJ1-1 and V is TRBV15, with D uncertain. This CDR3 contains 13 residues. The V end was cut by 0 bases, the J end by 5 bases, with 7 bases between. Germline CDR1 and CDR2: LNHNV and YYDKDF (reference sequence). The CDR3 loop reads CATSREGSTEAFF. The CDR3 DNA is TGTGCCACCAGCAGAGAGGGTAGTACTGAAGCTTTCTTT. Full variable domain (missing parts from reference TRBV15 and TRBJ1-1): DAMVIQNPRYQVTQFGKPVTLSCSQTLNHNVMYWYQQKSSQAPKLLFHYYDKDFNNEADTPDNFQSRRPNTSFCFLDIRSPGLGDTAMYLCATSREGSTEAFFGQGTRLTVV.

V and J are TRBV7-2 and TRBJ1-2; D uncertain. Per the germline V gene, CDR1 is SGHTA and CDR2 is FQGNSA. Trimming removed 2 bases from V and 4 bases from J, with 11 bases in between. The CDR3 totals 14 residues. CDR3 protein: CASSLWADLYGYTF. Here the CDR3 DNA reads TGTGCCAGCAGCTTATGGGCAGACCTCTATGGCTACACCTTC.

The rearrangement joins TRBV9 to TRBJ2-6; 12 bases agree with TRBD1. This CDR3 is built from 17 residues. Germline-derived CDR1 and CDR2 are SGDLS and YYNGEE. The junction had 4 bases not matched to a gene; V was cut back by 4 bases and J by 2 bases. This chain's CDR3 is CASSLGTGGTGANVLTF. The CDR3 DNA is TGTGCCAGCAGCCTCGGGACAGGGGGCACTGGGGCCAACGTCCTGACTTTC.

The V and J genes are TRBV19 and TRBJ2-2; D ambiguous. The CDR3 is 16 residues long. The germline V and J ends were trimmed by 0 bases and 7 bases, with 15 bases remaining between them. Germline V CDR1 and CDR2: LNHDA, SQIVND (reference sequence). The CDR3 region is CASSIDIASGIGELFF. DNA of the CDR3: TGTGCCAGTAGTATAGATATCGCGAGTGGAATCGGGGAGCTGTTTTTT.

The sample holds one count of this clone. The J gene is TRBJ2-7, the V gene TRBV5-6; tentatively, D is TRBD2 (6 bases). The germline V gene encodes CDR1 SGHDT and CDR2 YYEEEE. This CDR3 has 13 amino acids. The V end was cut by 1 base, the J end by 3 bases, with 8 bases between. Here the CDR3 DNA reads TGTGCCAGCAGCTTGTTGACTAGCTACGAGCAGTACTTC. The encoded protein is CASSLLTSYEQYF.

The rearrangement uses TRBV10-2 and TRBJ2-3; 7 bases line up with TRBD2. The CDR3 runs 16 residues. V dropped 1 base and J dropped 2; count of bases not matched to a gene: 6. From germline, CDR1 is WSHSY and CDR2 SAAADI. CDR3 protein: CASSELERGHTDTQYF. CDR3 nucleotide sequence: TGCGCCAGCAGTGAGTTAGAGCGGGGCCACACAGATACGCAGTATTTT.

Points on this clone: Other DNA sequences of this sample code for an identical CDR3. The chain is built from TRBV7-6 and TRBJ1-1, with 7 bases lining up with TRBD1. Germline values: CDR1 SGHVS, CDR2 FNYEAQ. Trimming took 0 bases from V and 0 from J; bases not matched to a gene: 1. CDR3 length: 15 amino acids. This chain's CDR3 is CASSLAGTVNTEAFF. Here the CDR3 DNA reads TGTGCCAGCAGCTTAGCGGGGACAGTGAACACTGAAGCTTTCTTT.

This chain connects TRBV21-1 to TRBJ1-1; TRBD1, the table's D call, lacks a check against the DNA. TRBV21-1 is a known pseudogene. This CDR3 region has 14 residues. CDR3 protein: CASTPGQENTEAFF. The DNA for the CDR3 is TGTGCCAGCACCCCGGGACAGGAGAACACTGAAGCTTTCTTT.

The chain links TRBV6-5 to TRBJ1-1; no definite D call. Trimming pared 5 bases from V and 1 base from J, leaving 8 bases between. This CDR3 spans 13 amino acids. Germline V CDR1 and CDR2: MNHEY, SVGAGI. The CDR3 nucleotides read TGTGCCAGCAGTACCACAGAGAACACTGAAGCTTTCTTT. Translated, it gives CASSTTENTEAFF.

This chain joins TRBV6-5 and TRBJ1-2; the match to TRBD1 covers 7 bases. The V and J ends lost 7 bases and 4 bases, in that order; junction bases with no gene match: 6. CDR3 length equals 13 residues. Germline values: CDR1 MNHEY, CDR2 SVGAGI. Written as DNA, the CDR3 is TGTGCCAGCAAAGGTGGGACAGCCTATGGCTACACCTTC. Protein: CASKGGTAYGYTF.

V and J are TRBV11-2 and TRBJ2-5; 8 bases are a match to TRBD1. CDR1 SGHAT and CDR2 FQNNGV come from the germline V gene. The CDR3 totals 14 residues. V shed 5 bases, J shed 1 base, and the junction held 3 bases outside the gene matches. The CDR3 here is CASSPDRGQETQYF. The CDR3 DNA reads as TGTGCCAGCAGCCCAGACAGGGGCCAAGAGACCCAGTACTTC.

The chain joins TRBV27 to TRBJ1-5; D not resolved. With 1 base removed from V and 14 bases from J, the gap between germline ends came to 15 bases. The CDR3 contains 13 residues. Germline CDR1 is MNHEY and CDR2 is SMNVEV (reference sequence). In DNA, the CDR3 is TGTGCCAGCAGTTTATGGTCTCCGGCAGGTGAGCATTTT. As protein: CASSLWSPAGEHF.